Each of the 20 T cell receptor beta chains below was sequenced from the same sample in a study of post-analysis software for immune sequencing data. The study's findings and limits: When patients were compared with controls, five TRBV segments were more frequent, TRBV5-6, TRBV5-1 and TRBV20-1 among them.

Antigens of these TCRs are unknown. The library was made from cDNA and included unique molecular identifiers. One entry per CDR3 protein, called by TCRdb with MiXCR from the PCR reads. In the table there are hundreds of thousands of distinct CDR3 sequences, less than 35% of which are singletons. Sequencing was done on a sample of blood. The receptors were sampled from a girl aged 5 to 17 with multiple sclerosis.

The chain recombines TRBV9 with TRBJ1-1; 7 nucleotides align to TRBD1. The CDR3 spans 14 residues. J lost 6 bases, V lost 4 bases, and 9 bases had no gene match. Germline CDR1 and CDR2: SGDLS and YYNGEE. This CDR3 is CASSTDYRGPEAFF. CDR3 bases: TGTGCCAGCAGCACCGACTACAGGGGCCCTGAAGCTTTCTTT.

The table lists this clonotype with a few counts. The rearrangement joins TRBV7-9 to TRBJ1-2; D possibly corresponds to TRBD1 (6 bases). The V gene's germline CDR1 is SEHNR and CDR2 FQNEAQ (reference sequence). This CDR3 is built from 16 residues. V was pared by 1 base and J by 8 bases, with 20 bases between. CDR3 loop: CASSLETDGRGLGYTF. CDR3 coding DNA: TGTGCCAGCAGCTTAGAAACGGACGGCAGGGGTCTGGGCTACACCTTC.

V is TRBV15 and J is TRBJ2-1, with 9 bases identical to TRBD1. Unmatched junction bases numbered 6, after V lost 3 bases and J lost 9 bases. Germline loops: CDR1 LNHNV, CDR2 YYDKDF (reference sequence). This CDR3 contains 14 residues. The CDR3 DNA reads TGTGCCACCAGCAGTGTCGGGACAGGGAGTGAGCAGTTCTTC. It is translated as CATSSVGTGSEQFF.

This chain uses TRBV20-1 with TRBJ1-2; maybe TRBD1 (5 bases). This CDR3 is 12 amino acids long. V was shortened by 6 bases and J by 8 bases, with 16 bases between the two germline ends. Germline V CDR1 and CDR2: DFQATT, SNEGSKA (reference sequence). CDR3 DNA: TGCAGTGCCCTGTCGGGGGGAGGCGGCTACACCTTC. Protein sequence: CSALSGGGGYTF.

The CDR3 reads CATTGRIQLHTEAFF. For the CDR3, the DNA is TGTGCCACTACCGGACGGATCCAATTACACACTGAAGCTTTCTTT. The chain uses TRBV10-3 and TRBJ1-1; D ambiguous. Germline CDR1 ENHRY, CDR2 SYGVKD. Trimming stripped 10 bases from V and 3 bases from J, with 21 bases between. This CDR3 has 15 residues.

This chain uses TRBV29-1 with TRBJ2-3; 7 bases are shared with TRBD2. With V trimmed by 6 bases and J by 3 bases, 9 bases remained unmatched. CDR3 length: 14 amino acids. From germline, CDR1 is SQVTM and CDR2 ANQGSEA. This CDR3 reads CSVERQGGTDTQYF. The CDR3 coding sequence is TGCAGCGTCGAGCGCCAGGGAGGGACAGATACGCAGTATTTT.

This clonotype turned up a few times. This chain joins TRBV5-5 and TRBJ2-7, with D perhaps matching TRBD1 or TRBD2 (5 bases each). Germline V gene lookup returns CDR1 SGHKS and CDR2 YYEKEE (reference sequence). Trimming stripped 1 base from V and 0 bases from J, with 14 bases between. CDR3 size: 16 residues. CDR3 in DNA: TGTGCCAGCAGCTTGTCGCTGGGACCCAGCTCCTACGAGCAGTACTTC. It yields the protein CASSLSLGPSSYEQYF.

V usage is TRBV12-3 or TRBV12-4 and J usage is TRBJ2-7; 9 nucleotides agree with TRBD2. The CDR3 contains 14 residues. Germline trimming cut 7 bases from V and 3 bases from J; bases unmatched to any gene: 7. CDR3: CASKISGRGYEQYF. The CDR3 coding sequence is TGTGCCAGCAAAATTAGCGGGAGAGGCTACGAGCAGTACTTC.

This clonotype showed up just a few times. The chain couples TRBV4-1 to TRBJ2-1, with unresolved D. Trimming pared 1 base from V and 2 bases from J, leaving 9 bases between. CDR3 length: 15 amino acids. The germline gives CDR1 MGHRA, CDR2 YSYEKL. In nucleotides, the CDR3 is TGCGCCAGCAGCCAAGGGACCTTGCCCTACAATGAGCAGTTCTTC. This codes for CASSQGTLPYNEQFF.

This chain uses TRBV20-1 with TRBJ2-1; 8 bases align to TRBD2. Unmatched junction bases numbered 13, after V lost 5 bases and J lost 4 bases. The CDR3 runs to 16 residues. The germline CDR1 and CDR2 sequences are DFQATT and SNEGSKA (reference sequence). The CDR3 nucleotides read TGCAGTGCTCGAGCAAGCGGGAGAGTGCTTTACAATGAGCAGTTCTTC. Its translation: CSARASGRVLYNEQFF.

The chain recombines TRBV20-1 with TRBJ2-7; 7 positions match TRBD2. CDR3 size: 14 residues. V was clipped by 5 bases and J by 4 bases; unmatched bases: 11. Germline-derived CDR1 and CDR2 are DFQATT and SNEGSKA (reference sequence). The CDR3 nucleotides are TGCAGTGCTGAGGGACTACCGGGAGATTACGAGCAGTACTTC. Amino acid sequence: CSAEGLPGDYEQYF.

This clonotype was seen at least ten times. The junction differs from germline at one of its ends, possibly a read error. V and J are TRBV7-2 and TRBJ2-7; 8 bases align to TRBD1. The CDR3 is made up of 15 amino acids. CDR1 and CDR2 (germline): SGHTA, FQGNSA. The CDR3 region is CASSLGAGGPYEQYF. The CDR3 nucleotides are TGTGCCAGCAGTTTAGGGGCAGGGGGCCCGTACGAGCAGTACTTC. Full variable domain (rest looked up from reference TRBV7-2 and TRBJ2-7): GAGVSQSPSNKVTEKGKDVELRCDPISGHTALYWYRQSLGQGLEFLIYFQGNSAPDKSGLPSDRFSAERTGGSVSTLTIQRTQQEDSAVYLCASSLGAGGPYEQYFGPGTRLTVT.

A few counts support this clonotype. The J gene is TRBJ2-2, the V gene TRBV12-3 or TRBV12-4; tentative D call: TRBD2 (6 bases). This CDR3 comprises 15 residues. V was trimmed by 3 bases and J by 4 bases, leaving 12 bases between them. The DNA of the CDR3 is TGTGCCAGCAGTTTTACGACTAGGGGCACCGGGGAGCTGTTTTTT. Translated: CASSFTTRGTGELFF.

The rearrangement joins TRBV7-9 to TRBJ2-5; D uncertain. The germline CDR1 and CDR2 sequences are SEHNR and FQNEAQ (reference sequence). The CDR3 is 13 amino acids. Trimming left V 4 bases short and J 5 bases short, with 11 bases between. CDR3 sequence: CASSSSSTETQYF. The CDR3 nucleotides are TGTGCCAGCAGCTCAAGTTCCACCGAGACCCAGTACTTC.

This chain links TRBV12-3 or TRBV12-4 with TRBJ2-2; no firm D call. The length of the CDR3 is 12 residues. V gave up 11 bases and J gave up 2 bases, with 9 bases separating them. The CDR3 coding sequence is TGTGCCGGGTCAAGAAACACCGGGGAGCTGTTTTTT. It codes for CAGSRNTGELFF.

Regarding this clonotype: Because the CDR3's place on the DNA is in doubt, the DNA is left out and the CDR3 is given as listed by TCRdb. This chain joins TRBV20-1 and TRBJ1-2. The CDR3 comprises 15 residues, both ends counted. Per the germline V gene, CDR1 is DFQATT and CDR2 is SNEGSKA (reference sequence). The CDR3 loop is CSADAARCGNYGCTF.

This clonotype was counted at least ten times. V usage is TRBV29-1 and J usage is TRBJ2-1; weak D call: TRBD1 (6 bases). The CDR3 sequence is 12 residues long. Germline V lookup: CDR1 SQVTM, CDR2 ANQGSEA. The germline V and J ends were trimmed by 8 bases and 4 bases, with 12 bases remaining between them. CDR3 in DNA: TGCAGCATCGACAGGAGTTACAATGAGCAGTTCTTC. Translation: CSIDRSYNEQFF.

The chain has TRBV27 and TRBJ2-3; a weak D match, TRBD1 (6 bases). V shed 5 bases and J shed 2 bases, with 11 bases lying between them. The CDR3 totals 14 residues. CDR1 MNHEY and CDR2 SMNVEV come from the germline V gene (reference sequence). The CDR3 reads CASSKQGYTDTQYF. CDR3 nucleotides: TGTGCCAGCAGTAAACAGGGATACACAGATACGCAGTATTTT.

This clonotype was observed a handful of times. The chain combines TRBV5-1 with TRBJ2-3; D may match TRBD1 or TRBD2 (5 bases each). Trimming removed 4 bases at V and 2 bases at J, with 14 bases between. The CDR3 has 15 residues. Germline-derived CDR1 and CDR2 are SGHRS and YFSETQ. This CDR3 reads CASSPYGTSTDTQYF. The CDR3 bases are TGCGCCAGCAGCCCCTACGGGACCTCCACAGATACGCAGTATTTT.

This clonotype appeared a few times. The chain carries TRBV29-1 and TRBJ2-1; TRBD2 aligns across 7 bases. CDR1 is SQVTM and CDR2 is ANQGSEA in the germline V gene. J gave up 0 bases and V 3 bases, and 5 bases lay outside the gene matches. The CDR3 sequence is 15 residues long. The CDR3 DNA follows: TGCAGCGTTGATCCTCGCGGGAGCTCCTACAATGAGCAGTTCTTC. Encoded protein: CSVDPRGSSYNEQFF.